Sequencing of this T cell receptor beta chain was carried out in a study of T cell responses to AZD1222 COVID-19 vaccine. Whole-study findings and limits: Repertoire sampling occurred only after the peak T cell response. Spike-specific TCR breadth and depth rose after two AZD1222 doses. Distributed over spike, vaccine-associated CD4 TCRs predominated at 160-218 and 743-854.

Per the germline V gene, CDR1 is LGHNA and CDR2 is YNFKEQ. This CDR3 is 12 amino acids long. V was trimmed by 2 bases and J by 7 bases, leaving 8 bases between them. With respect to this clone: What it recognizes is unknown.

This table comes from immunoSEQ multiplex PCR, and its TCRdb copy is limited to in-frame clones, with some not included. The repertoire holds 150,000 to 200,000 clones, with 85% to 95% as singletons. The specimen was peripheral blood, collected on day 0 of AZD1222 vaccination. This TCR was sampled from an adult in good health. The chain recombines TRBV4-2 with TRBJ1-1; a weak D match, TRBD1 (5 bases). CDR3 DNA sequence: TGTGCCAGCAGCCAATACCAGGGTGAAGCTTTCTTT. Protein sequence: CASSQYQGEAFF.